This T cell receptor (beta chain) is drawn from a study of shared clonotypes between healthy human individuals (dated by TCRdb to 2018 to 2021). Study-wide context: A couple of women and a few men aged 18 to 49 years were included in the cohort. For each donor, three plates each were used for CD4 naive and CD4 memory, two plates were used for CD8 naive, and one plate was used for CD8 memory. To estimate repertoire size and how much clonotypes are shared between individuals, the study performed deep sequencing of blood TCR repertoires from roughly five healthy adults. To increase sequencing depth and limit assay-specific biases, different laboratories used diverse techniques to prepare libraries and sequence TCR repertoires. Between about 0.85 and 9.5 billion PBMCs per donor were obtained by leukapheresis.

The donors were healthy, HIV-negative adults with no recently reported acute infections or vaccinations. Every donor was a Caucasian adult living in Nashville, Tennessee, USA. CD4+ T cells were enriched through magnetic negative selection, after which naive cells were positively selected on CD45RA and the remaining negative fraction served as the memory subset. After blood collection by leukapheresis, PBMCs were isolated using Ficoll-Histopaque density gradient centrifugation and then cryopreserved in the vapor phase of liquid nitrogen. Purity and quantity of every magnetically sorted T cell population were checked by analytical flow cytometry. From each sorted fraction, genomic DNA was isolated and quantified by UV absorbance on a Nanodrop 2000c. Cut back by 3 bases and 3 bases, the V and J ends lie 11 bases apart. The CDR3 starts with the cysteine, ends with the phenylalanine, and has 15 residues. Of the read, only the CDR3 DNA is kept; its 45 bases are in frame from base 1. Per the germline V gene (reference sequence), LNHDA is the CDR1 and SQIVND is the CDR2.

Using the deep immunoSEQ assay, multiplex PCR amplified TCR CDR3 regions from genomic DNA. Extracted genomic DNA from each cell subset was distributed evenly across all wells of several immunoSEQ 96-well plates, and each plate was treated as a replicate. For sorted subsets, approximately 190 ng of genomic DNA, equivalent to roughly 30,000 T cell genomes, went into each replicate PCR. Purified libraries were measured with a Qubit 3.0 fluorometer, size-checked on a Bioanalyzer 2100, and measured again with the KAPA Library Quantification kit. A separate single-read 150-cycle Illumina NextSeq 550 flow cell was used to sequence each immunoSEQ 96-well plate. Per the source publication's procedure: Because only junctional sequences without quality scores were contained in the immunoSEQ output, filtering matching that applied to full-length reads could not be performed. Sequences were annotated with PyIR, a Python wrapper for IgBLAST v1.9, and V/J genes and CDR3 were assigned using IMGT germline references. Reads with weak V/J assignments (E-value above 1e-6), missing CDR3, stop codons, out-of-frame junctions, or ambiguous translated residues were removed. V3J clonotypes were defined by identical inferred V gene, J gene, and CDR3 amino acid sequence. To compute the percentage overlap between repertoires, the number of shared unique clonotypes was divided by the size of the smaller repertoire. Three approaches were used to assess repertoire richness: RTK rarefaction, the Chao1 estimator, and Recon v2.1 estimates of unobserved clonotypes. Generation probabilities were computed with OLGA for all TCRbeta clonotypes obtained by the gDNA method from several donors. Drawn from immuneACCESS, this table holds only the in-frame rearrangements with V and J called that TCRdb kept. Clones are partly lost; checked studies trace under half to an unresolved V gene and leave the rest unexplained. The V and J calls and clone size come from that table; D and trimming were worked out from the DNA. Within this sample are 2 million to 3 million clones, with roughly 93% of them counted one time only. Around 0.4% of the sample lies in the top ten.

Note on this clone: Its antigen is still unknown. Per-base qualities were not stored, and no clone one base away is much larger.

Overall results and qualifications from the work: Pairwise subsampling led to the expectation that sequencing depth would affect the degree of clonotype sharing among donors. Sampling was limited to blood, and TCR repertoires in tissue likely differ from TCR repertoires in blood. When a few donors were compared, the shared fraction of clonotypes was about 5% for naive CD4, roughly 3.4% for naive CD8, 2% to 2.5% for memory CD4, and less than 0.5% for memory CD8. Even with the large sequencing depth, rarefaction of the sorted-subset datasets indicated that sequencing was incomplete. Because the study included only a small number of donors, the genetic and exposure-history diversity represented was limited. Naive subsets generally had larger estimated clonotype richness than memory subsets. Higher generation probabilities were observed for clonotypes shared by all four sorted-subset donors than for non-shared clonotypes.

Input material: naive CD4+ T cells from PBMCs. This specimen's cell subset or site label, per the study, means: CD45RA+ positively selected. This receptor chain uses TRBV19 and TRBJ1-4; TRBD1 might be the D gene, on 6 matching bases. This receptor was taken from a man younger than 35 in good health. Some clones in this sample may be carry-over from other donors' samples. The DNA reads TGTGCCAGTAGTATCCAACAGGGAGCTAATGAAAAACTGTTTTTT. This translates into CASSIQQGANEKLFF.